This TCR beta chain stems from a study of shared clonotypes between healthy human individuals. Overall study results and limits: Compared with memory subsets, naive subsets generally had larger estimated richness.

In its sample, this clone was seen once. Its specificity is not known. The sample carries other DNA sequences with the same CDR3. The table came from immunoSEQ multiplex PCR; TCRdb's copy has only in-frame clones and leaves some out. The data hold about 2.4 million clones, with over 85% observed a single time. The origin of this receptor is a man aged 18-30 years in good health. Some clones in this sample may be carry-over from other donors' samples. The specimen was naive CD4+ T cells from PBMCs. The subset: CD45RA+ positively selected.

In nucleotides, the CDR3 is TGTGCCAGCAGCTTGGGAGGAGGCGGGGAGACCCAGTACTTC. Protein: CASSLGGGGETQYF. V is TRBV9 and J is TRBJ2-5; maybe TRBD2 (6 bases). Deletions cut 4 bases from V and 5 bases from J, with 15 bases between. The CDR3 is made up of 14 amino acids. Germline V CDR1 and CDR2: SGDLS, YYNGEE.